Listed below are T cell receptor beta chains from one sample, sequenced in a study of T cell responses to AZD1222 COVID-19 vaccine. Method: immunoSEQ multiplex PCR; TCRdb's copy keeps in-frame clones and lacks some. This table holds some 120,000 clones, nearly 90% found once. The input for sequencing was peripheral blood, taken 28 days after the second AZD1222 dose. The receptors originated from an adult who received the AZD1222 COVID-19 vaccine. Both conserved end residues are part of each CDR3. The D gene is left open where the match is weak. Clone size is shown for a subset of rows, as once, few, many or a class of expanded clone.

>TRBV27|TRBJ2-6|-|TRBD2
CASSPTSGRGGANVLTF
TGTGCCAGCAGTCCCACTAGCGGGAGAGGTGGGGCCAACGTCCTGACTTTC
>TRBV19|TRBJ2-4|-|-
CASSMRSRTNSPNKNIQYF
TGTGCCAGTAGTATGAGGTCCCGTACCAACTCTCCCAACAAAAACATTCAGTACTTC
>TRBV7-3|TRBJ2-3|-|TRBD1
CASSFGTGYTDTQYF
TGTGCCAGCAGCTTTGGGACAGGTTACACAGATACGCAGTATTTT
>TRBV3-1/TRBV3-2|TRBJ2-2|-|-
CASSQDATGELFF
TGTGCCAGCAGCCAAGATGCCACCGGGGAGCTGTTTTTT
>TRBV7-2|TRBJ2-1|-|TRBD2
CASSLGLAGGPYNEQFF
TGTGCCAGCAGCCTCGGACTAGCGGGGGGGCCCTACAATGAGCAGTTCTTC
>TRBV25-1|TRBJ2-5|-|TRBD1
CASKPGQGPQETQYF
TGTGCCAGCAAACCGGGACAGGGCCCCCAAGAGACCCAGTACTTC
>TRBV19|TRBJ1-5|-|-
CASSAQQGQPQHF
TGTGCCAGTAGTGCCCAACAGGGTCAGCCCCAGCATTTT
>TRBV4-2|TRBJ2-2|once|TRBD2
CAPPQARGGLSGELFF
TGTGCCCCCCCCCAAGCCCGGGGGGGGTTGTCCGGGGAGCTGTTTTTT
>TRBV14|TRBJ1-6|-|-
CASSQVNSPLHF
TGTGCCAGCAGCCAAGTCAACTCACCCCTCCACTTT
>TRBV7-9|TRBJ1-2|-|-
CASSKSGTPNYGYTF
TGTGCCAGCAGTAAGTCCGGGACTCCTAACTATGGCTACACCTTC
>TRBV28|TRBJ1-1|few|-
CASSGSSFAMMNTEAFF
TGTGCCAGCAGCGGGAGTTCCTTCGCGATGATGAACACTGAAGCTTTCTTT
>TRBV3-1/TRBV3-2|TRBJ2-7|-|-
CASSQRGGTYEQYF
TGTGCCAGCAGCCAAAGGGGCGGGACCTACGAGCAGTACTTC
>TRBV19|TRBJ1-1|-|-
CASNYPRGDTTEAFF
TGTGCCAGTAATTACCCGAGGGGGGACACCACTGAAGCTTTCTTT
>TRBV3-1/TRBV3-2|TRBJ1-1|-|TRBD1
CASSQGRGVTGGGTEAFF
TGTGCCAGCAGCCAAGGTCGGGGGGTTACAGGGGGAGGCACTGAAGCTTTCTTT
>TRBV5-1|TRBJ1-3|-|TRBD1
CASSLARTGWTGNTIYF
TGCGCCAGCAGCTTGGCCAGGACAGGCTGGACTGGAAACACCATATATTTT
>TRBV6-6|TRBJ1-5|-|-
CASRKWQRNSNQPQHF
TGTGCCAGCAGGAAGTGGCAAAGAAATAGCAATCAGCCCCAGCATTTT
>TRBV7-8|TRBJ1-4|-|TRBD1
CASSRDRAEKLFF
TGTGCCAGCAGCCGGGACAGGGCGGAAAAACTGTTTTTT
>TRBV6-5|TRBJ1-6|-|-
CASSLRRFGSPLHF
TGTGCCAGCAGCCTACGGCGGTTTGGTTCACCCCTCCACTTT
>TRBV7-2|TRBJ1-2|-|TRBD1
CASSLRTGPHGYTF
TGTGCCAGCAGCTTACGGACAGGGCCCCATGGCTACACCTTC
>TRBV7-9|TRBJ2-7|-|-
CASRTDAYEQYF
TGTGCCAGCCGGACTGATGCCTACGAGCAGTACTTC
>TRBV30|TRBJ1-6|once|TRBD1
CAWCGQGDSPLHF
TGTGCCTGGTGTGGACAGGGTGACTCACCCCTCCACTTT
>TRBV7-8|TRBJ2-3|-|-
CASSLRRTTDTQYF
TGTGCCAGCAGCTTAAGGCGGACCACAGATACGCAGTATTTT
>TRBV9|TRBJ1-2|-|TRBD1
CASSVGQGNYGYTF
TGTGCCAGCAGCGTAGGACAGGGCAACTATGGCTACACCTTC
>TRBV6-5|TRBJ1-2|-|-
CASTSGETPNYGYTF
TGTGCCAGCACCTCCGGGGAGACGCCTAACTATGGCTACACCTTC
>TRBV9|TRBJ2-1|-|-
CASSVGLHSYNEQFF
TGTGCCAGCAGCGTAGGACTGCACTCCTACAATGAGCAGTTCTTC
>TRBV4-2|TRBJ2-6|-|-
CASSQATSGANVLTF
TGTGCCAGCAGCCAAGCCACCTCTGGGGCCAACGTCCTGACTTTC
>TRBV4-1|TRBJ2-4|-|TRBD2
CASSQPTLAGGSKNIQYF
TGCGCCAGCAGCCAACCTACATTAGCGGGAGGTTCCAAAAACATTCAGTACTTC
>TRBV5-8|TRBJ1-5|once|TRBD1
CASSFGDSLQQPQHF
TGTGCCAGCAGCTTCGGGGACAGTCTGCAACAGCCCCAGCATTTT
>TRBV7-2|TRBJ1-5|-|-
CASSLDLTLAQHF
TGTGCCAGCAGCTTAGACCTGACACTGGCCCAGCATTTT
>TRBV9|TRBJ2-6|-|-
CASSVFVTGANVLTF
TGTGCCAGCAGCGTATTTGTCACGGGGGCCAACGTCCTGACTTTC
>TRBV11-2|TRBJ2-1|-|TRBD2
CASSKKVPSGGTPNEQFF
TGTGCCAGCAGCAAAAAAGTCCCTAGCGGGGGGACCCCCAATGAGCAGTTCTTC
>TRBV27|TRBJ2-5|-|TRBD1
CASSSRTGKETQYF
TGTGCCAGCAGTTCCCGGACAGGGAAAGAGACCCAGTACTTC
>TRBV9|TRBJ1-5|-|-
CASSVDYGSNQPQHF
TGTGCCAGCAGCGTAGATTATGGGAGCAATCAGCCCCAGCATTTT
>TRBV2|TRBJ2-5|-|TRBD1
CASSGTAETQYF
TGTGCCAGCAGCGGGACAGCAGAGACCCAGTACTTC
>TRBV5-4|TRBJ2-5|-|TRBD2
CASSRPTSGSSTETQYF
TGTGCCAGCAGCAGGCCGACTAGCGGGAGTTCCACGGAGACCCAGTACTTC
>TRBV19|TRBJ1-1|-|TRBD1
CASSDRGVGAFF
TGTGCCAGTTCGGACAGGGGAGTAGGCGCTTTCTTT
>TRBV5-1|TRBJ1-4|-|TRBD1
CASSLRPRGRIDEKLFF
TGCGCCAGCAGCTTGCGCCCTAGGGGGCGCATTGATGAAAAACTGTTTTTT
>TRBV5-8|TRBJ2-7|-|TRBD1
CASSFGLGQGAREQYF
TGTGCCAGCAGCTTTGGTCTAGGACAGGGGGCGAGGGAGCAGTACTTC
>TRBV7-9|TRBJ1-4|-|-
CASSSPAPGGLEKLFF
TGTGCCAGCAGCTCCCCTGCCCCGGGGGGCCTTGAAAAACTGTTTTTT
>TRBV5-1|TRBJ1-1|-|-
CASSLAGGADSKLDTEAFF
TGCGCCAGCAGCTTGGCCGGGGGGGCAGACTCAAAATTGGATACTGAAGCTTTCTTT
>TRBV30|TRBJ1-1|-|-
CAWSDGATEAFF
TGTGCCTGGAGTGATGGGGCTACTGAAGCTTTCTTT
>TRBV28|TRBJ1-4|-|-
CASNHEGGLNEKLFF
TGTGCCAGCAACCACGAGGGGGGCCTTAATGAAAAACTGTTTTTT
>TRBV18|TRBJ1-4|-|-
CASSPLNIGANEKLFF
TGTGCCAGCTCACCTCTTAATATAGGGGCGAATGAAAAACTGTTTTTT
>TRBV27|TRBJ1-5|-|TRBD1
CASSKTGESDYSNQPQHF
TGTGCCAGCAGCAAGACAGGGGAGAGCGATTATAGCAATCAGCCCCAGCATTTT
>TRBV4-1|TRBJ1-1|-|-
CASSQGGPSEAFF
TGCGCCAGCAGCCAAGGGGGGCCCTCTGAAGCTTTCTTT
>TRBV5-5|TRBJ2-2|-|-
CASSLQWIFGGELFF
TGTGCCAGCAGCCTGCAATGGATCTTTGGCGGGGAGCTGTTTTTT